This T cell receptor (beta chain) was identified in a study of blood T cell repertoires in COVID-19. Sequencing was performed with immunoSEQ multiplex PCR; in TCRdb, only in-frame clones are kept and a portion is missing. The profile shows fewer than 200,000 clones, approximately 84% of them singletons. Seattle participants joined during active infection and were tracked over time. Germline V CDR1 and CDR2: MNHEY, SMNVEV (reference sequence). The CDR3 consists of 17 residues. The V and J ends lost 3 bases and 3 bases respectively, with 18 bases between them. The TCR originated in an elderly woman with COVID-19, enrolled during active disease. V usage is TRBV27 and J usage is TRBJ2-1; TRBD1 might be the D (6 bases). Input material: peripheral blood. The CDR3 region has the DNA TGTGCCAGCAGTTTTGCCCGGGACACCCGTAACTACAATGAGCAGTTCTTC. It yields the protein CASSFARDTRNYNEQFF.